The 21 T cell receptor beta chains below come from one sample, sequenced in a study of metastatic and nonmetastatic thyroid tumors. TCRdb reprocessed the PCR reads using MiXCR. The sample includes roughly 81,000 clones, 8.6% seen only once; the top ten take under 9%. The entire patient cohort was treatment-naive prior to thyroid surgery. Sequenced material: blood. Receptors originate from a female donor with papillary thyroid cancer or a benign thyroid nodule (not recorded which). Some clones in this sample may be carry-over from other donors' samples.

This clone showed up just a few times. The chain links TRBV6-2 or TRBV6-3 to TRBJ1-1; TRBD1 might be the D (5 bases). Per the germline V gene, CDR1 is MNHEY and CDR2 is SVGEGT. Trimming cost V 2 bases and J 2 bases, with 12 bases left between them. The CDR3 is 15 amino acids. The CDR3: CASSYRRDGNTEAFF. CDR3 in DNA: TGTGCCAGCAGTTACCGAAGGGACGGCAACACTGAAGCTTTCTTT.

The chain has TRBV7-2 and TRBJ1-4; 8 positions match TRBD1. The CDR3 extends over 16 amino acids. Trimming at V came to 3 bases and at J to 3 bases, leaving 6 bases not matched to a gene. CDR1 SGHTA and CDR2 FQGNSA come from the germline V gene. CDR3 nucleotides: TGTGCCAGCAGCTTCCCGACAGGGGCACCTAATGAAAAACTGTTTTTT. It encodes CASSFPTGAPNEKLFF. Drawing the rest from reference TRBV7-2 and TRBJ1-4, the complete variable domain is GAGVSQSPSNKVTEKGKDVELRCDPISGHTALYWYRQSLGQGLEFLIYFQGNSAPDKSGLPSDRFSAERTGGSVSTLTIQRTQQEDSAVYLCASSFPTGAPNEKLFFGSGTQLSVL.

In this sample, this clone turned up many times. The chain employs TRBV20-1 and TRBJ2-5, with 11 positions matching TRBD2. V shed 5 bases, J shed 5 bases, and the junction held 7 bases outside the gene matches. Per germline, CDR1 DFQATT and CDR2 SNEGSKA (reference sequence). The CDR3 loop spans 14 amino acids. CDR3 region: CSAYSGGALETQYF. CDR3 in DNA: TGCAGTGCTTATAGCGGGGGGGCGTTGGAGACCCAGTACTTC.

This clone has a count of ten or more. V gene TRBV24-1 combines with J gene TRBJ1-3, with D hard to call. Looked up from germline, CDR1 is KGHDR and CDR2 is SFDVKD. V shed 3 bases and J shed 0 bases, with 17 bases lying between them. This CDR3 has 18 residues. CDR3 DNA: TGTGCCACCAGTGATAATCGGGCAGGAGCTAGCTCTGGAAACACCATATATTTT. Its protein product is CATSDNRAGASSGNTIYF.

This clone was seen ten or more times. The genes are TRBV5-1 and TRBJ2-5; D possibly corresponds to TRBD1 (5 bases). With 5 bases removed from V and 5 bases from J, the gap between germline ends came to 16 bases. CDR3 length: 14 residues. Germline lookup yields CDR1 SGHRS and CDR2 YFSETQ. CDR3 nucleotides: TGCGCCAGCAGAGTGTGGGGCAGGGCGGAGACCCAGTACTTC. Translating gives CASRVWGRAETQYF.

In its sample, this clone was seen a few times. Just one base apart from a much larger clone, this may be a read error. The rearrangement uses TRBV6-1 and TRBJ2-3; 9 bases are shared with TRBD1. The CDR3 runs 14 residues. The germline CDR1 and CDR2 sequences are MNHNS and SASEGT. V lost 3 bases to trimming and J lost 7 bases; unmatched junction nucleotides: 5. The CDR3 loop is CASSDGQGPYTQYF. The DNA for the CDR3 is TGTGCCAGCAGTGACGGACAGGGGCCATATACGCAGTATTTT.

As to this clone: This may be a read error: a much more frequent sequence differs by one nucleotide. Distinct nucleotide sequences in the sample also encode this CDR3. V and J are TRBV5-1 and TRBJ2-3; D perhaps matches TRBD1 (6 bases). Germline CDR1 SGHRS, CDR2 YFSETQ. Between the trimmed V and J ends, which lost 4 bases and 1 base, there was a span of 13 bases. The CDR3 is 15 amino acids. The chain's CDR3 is CASSQKTGGTDTQYF. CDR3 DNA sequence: TGCGCCAGCAGCCAGAAGACAGGCGGCACAGATACGCAGTATTTT.

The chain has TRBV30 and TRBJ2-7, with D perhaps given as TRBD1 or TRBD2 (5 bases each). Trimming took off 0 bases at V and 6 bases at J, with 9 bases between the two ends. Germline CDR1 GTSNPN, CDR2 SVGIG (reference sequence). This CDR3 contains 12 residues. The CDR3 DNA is TGTGCCTGGAGTGTAGAGGGGAGCGAGCAGTACTTC. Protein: CAWSVEGSEQYF. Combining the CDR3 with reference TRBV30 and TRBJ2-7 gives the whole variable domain SQTIHQWPATLVQPVGSPLSLECTVEGTSNPNLYWYRQAAGRGLQLLFYSVGIGQISSEVPQNLSASRPQDRQFILSSKKLLLSDSGFYLCAWSVEGSEQYFGPGTRLTVT.

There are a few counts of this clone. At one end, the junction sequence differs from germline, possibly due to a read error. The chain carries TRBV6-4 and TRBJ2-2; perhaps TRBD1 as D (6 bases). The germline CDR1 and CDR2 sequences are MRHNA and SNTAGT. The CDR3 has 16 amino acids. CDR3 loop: CASSAAWGPGTVELFF. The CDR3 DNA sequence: TGTGCCAGCAGTGCCGCGTGGGGGCCCGGGACCGTGGAGCTGTTTTTT.

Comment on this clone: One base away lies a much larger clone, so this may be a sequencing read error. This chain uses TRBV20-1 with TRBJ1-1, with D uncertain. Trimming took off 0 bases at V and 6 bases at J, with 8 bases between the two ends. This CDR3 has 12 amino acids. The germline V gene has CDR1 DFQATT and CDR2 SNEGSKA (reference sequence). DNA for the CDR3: TGCAGTGCTAGAGATGGCGTGGCTGAAGCTTTCTTT. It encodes CSARDGVAEAFF.

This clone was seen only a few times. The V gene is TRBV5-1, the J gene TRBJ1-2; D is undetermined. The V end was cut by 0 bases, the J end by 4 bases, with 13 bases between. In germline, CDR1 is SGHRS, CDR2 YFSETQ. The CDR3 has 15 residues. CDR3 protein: CASSLDGQWPYGYTF. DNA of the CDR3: TGCGCCAGCAGCTTGGATGGCCAGTGGCCCTATGGCTACACCTTC.

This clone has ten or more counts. This chain's CDR3 is CASSGDRGPTEAFF. DNA for the CDR3: TGTGCCAGCAGTGGAGACAGGGGGCCTACTGAAGCTTTCTTT. The chain joins TRBV2 to TRBJ1-1, with 10 bases that match TRBD1. After removal of 4 bases from V and 5 bases from J, the junction contained 4 bases not matched to a gene. Germline V CDR1 and CDR2: SNHLY, FYNNEI. The CDR3 has 14 residues.

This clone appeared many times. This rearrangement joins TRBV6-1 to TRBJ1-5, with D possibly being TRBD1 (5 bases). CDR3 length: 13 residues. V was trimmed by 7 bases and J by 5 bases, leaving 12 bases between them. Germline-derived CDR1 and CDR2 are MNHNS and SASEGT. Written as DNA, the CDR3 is TGTGCCAGCAAGGACACGGCCCATCAGCCCCAGCATTTT. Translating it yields CASKDTAHQPQHF.

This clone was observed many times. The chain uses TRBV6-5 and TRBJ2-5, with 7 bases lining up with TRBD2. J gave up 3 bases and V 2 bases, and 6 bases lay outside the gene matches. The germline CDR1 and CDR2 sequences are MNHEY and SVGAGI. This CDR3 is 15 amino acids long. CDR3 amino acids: CASSYLGTIKETQYF. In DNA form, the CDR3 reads TGTGCCAGCAGTTACCTCGGGACTATCAAAGAGACCCAGTACTTC.

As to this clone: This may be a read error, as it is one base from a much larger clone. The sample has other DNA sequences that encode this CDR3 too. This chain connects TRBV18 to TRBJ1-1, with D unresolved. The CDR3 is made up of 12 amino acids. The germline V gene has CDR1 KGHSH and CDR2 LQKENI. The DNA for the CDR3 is TGTGCCAGCACACCGGGTAACACTGAAGCCTTCTTT. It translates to CASTPGNTEAFF.

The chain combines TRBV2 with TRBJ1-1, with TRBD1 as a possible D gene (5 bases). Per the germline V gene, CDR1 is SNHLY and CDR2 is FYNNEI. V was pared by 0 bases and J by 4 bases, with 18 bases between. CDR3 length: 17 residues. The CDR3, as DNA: TGTGCCAGCAGTGAAGCCCGGACATATTATTTGGGCACTGAAGCTTTCTTT. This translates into CASSEARTYYLGTEAFF. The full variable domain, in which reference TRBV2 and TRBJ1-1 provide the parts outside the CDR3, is EPEVTQTPSHQVTQMGQEVILRCVPISNHLYFYWYRQILGQKVEFLVSFYNNEISEKSEIFDDQFSVERPDGSNFTLKIRSTKLEDSAMYFCASSEARTYYLGTEAFFGQGTRLTVV.

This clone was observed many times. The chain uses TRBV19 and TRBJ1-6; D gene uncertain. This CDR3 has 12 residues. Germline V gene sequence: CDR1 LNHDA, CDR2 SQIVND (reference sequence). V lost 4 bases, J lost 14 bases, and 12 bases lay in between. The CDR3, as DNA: TGTGCCAGTAGTACTCCACAGAGCACCCTCCACTTT. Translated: CASSTPQSTLHF.

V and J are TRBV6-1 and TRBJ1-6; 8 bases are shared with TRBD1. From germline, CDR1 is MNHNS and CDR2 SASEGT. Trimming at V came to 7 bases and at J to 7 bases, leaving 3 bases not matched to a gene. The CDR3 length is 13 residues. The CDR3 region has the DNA TGTGCCAGCAAGGGACAGGCAAATTCACCCCTCCACTTT. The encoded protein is CASKGQANSPLHF.

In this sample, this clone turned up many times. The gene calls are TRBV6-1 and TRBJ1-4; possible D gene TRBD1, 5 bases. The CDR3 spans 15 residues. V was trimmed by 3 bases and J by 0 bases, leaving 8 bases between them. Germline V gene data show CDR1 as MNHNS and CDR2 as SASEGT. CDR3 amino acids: CASSDGTATNEKLFF. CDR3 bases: TGTGCCAGCAGTGATGGGACGGCAACTAATGAAAAACTGTTTTTT.

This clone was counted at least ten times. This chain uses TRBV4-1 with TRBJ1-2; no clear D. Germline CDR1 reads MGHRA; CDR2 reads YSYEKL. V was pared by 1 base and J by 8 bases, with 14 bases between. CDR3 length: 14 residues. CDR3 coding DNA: TGCGCCAGCAGCCAAGGTTGGCAGGTCGGCGGCTACACCTTC. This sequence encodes CASSQGWQVGGYTF.

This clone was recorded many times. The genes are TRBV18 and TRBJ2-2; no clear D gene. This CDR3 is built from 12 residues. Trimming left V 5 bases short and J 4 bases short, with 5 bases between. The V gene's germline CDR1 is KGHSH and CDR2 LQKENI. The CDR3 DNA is TGTGCCAGCTCATCTTCCACCGGGGAGCTGTTTTTT. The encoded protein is CASSSSTGELFF.